This is a list of T cell receptor beta chains from one sample in a study of T-cell memory formation after mild COVID-19. TCRdb called the 5' RACE reads again in MiXCR, with one record for every CDR3 protein. The profile shows roughly 130,000 distinct CDR3 sequences, about 17% of them singletons. The sequenced material came from PBMCs or a T cell subset sorted from them (not recorded which). The receptors come from a man between 18 and 35 years old who had mild COVID-19 (a few samples of this study predate the infection). Cell type and time point are not known. Each CDR3 is given with its conserved first and last residue. The D gene is left open where the match is weak. The listing skips clone size in some rows; elsewhere it reads once, few, many or a size class.

J gene: TRBJ1-1; V gene: TRBV18; D gene: TRBD1; clone size: -; CDR3 DNA: TGTGCCAGCTCACCACCAGGGGGCTACATGAACACTGAAGCTTTCTTT; CDR3 protein: CASSPPGGYMNTEAFF
J gene: TRBJ2-5; V gene: TRBV7-2; D gene: -; clone size: -; CDR3 DNA: TGTGCCAGCAGCTCGATTGGCTGGTACCAAGAGACCCAGTACTTC; CDR3 protein: CASSSIGWYQETQYF
J gene: TRBJ1-4; V gene: TRBV5-1; D gene: -; clone size: -; CDR3 DNA: TGCGCCAGCAGCGGGCCAGATGAAAAACTGTTTTTT; CDR3 protein: CASSGPDEKLFF
J gene: TRBJ2-5; V gene: TRBV5-1; D gene: -; clone size: -; CDR3 DNA: TGCGCCAGCAGCTTGATTCCCGGAATTCCGTCCGAGACCCAGTACTTC; CDR3 protein: CASSLIPGIPSETQYF
J gene: TRBJ2-7; V gene: TRBV5-1; D gene: TRBD2; clone size: medium-sized; CDR3 DNA: TGCGCCAGCAGCTTGGGGACTAGCGGGAATCTCTACGAGCAGTACTTC; CDR3 protein: CASSLGTSGNLYEQYF
J gene: TRBJ2-5; V gene: TRBV2; D gene: TRBD2; clone size: few; CDR3 DNA: TGTGCCAGCAGCCGGACTAGCGCGCAAGAGACCCAGTACTTC; CDR3 protein: CASSRTSAQETQYF
J gene: TRBJ1-6; V gene: TRBV20-1; D gene: -; clone size: -; CDR3 DNA: TGCAGTGCTGTGGGAGGACTGAATTCACCCCTCCACTTT; CDR3 protein: CSAVGGLNSPLHF
J gene: TRBJ2-1; V gene: TRBV6-2/TRBV6-3; D gene: -; clone size: -; CDR3 DNA: TGTGCCAGCAGTTACTCGACTGGCAGCTTGAATGGGGAGTTCTTC; CDR3 protein: CASSYSTGSLNGEFF
J gene: TRBJ2-5; V gene: TRBV5-1; D gene: TRBD2; clone size: few; CDR3 DNA: TGCGCCAGCAGCTTAAAGCGGGGGGCCCAAGAGACCCAGTACTTC; CDR3 protein: CASSLKRGAQETQYF
J gene: TRBJ1-2; V gene: TRBV9; D gene: -; clone size: -; CDR3 DNA: TGTGCCAGCAGCGTTGGGGCGACAGGACCTTCTAACTATGGCTACACCTTC; CDR3 protein: CASSVGATGPSNYGYTF
J gene: TRBJ1-5; V gene: TRBV7-9; D gene: -; clone size: few; CDR3 DNA: TGTGCCAGCAGCTTAATCGCCGGTGAGCCCCAGCATTTT; CDR3 protein: CASSLIAGEPQHF
J gene: TRBJ1-5; V gene: TRBV5-6; D gene: -; clone size: few; CDR3 DNA: TGTGCCAGCAGCTTGGGGCCCCAGGGAGGCAATCAGCCCCAGCATTTT; CDR3 protein: CASSLGPQGGNQPQHF
J gene: TRBJ2-5; V gene: TRBV11-3; D gene: -; clone size: -; CDR3 DNA: TGTGCCAGCAGCTTAGCTCTAGCAGAGACCCAGTACTTC; CDR3 protein: CASSLALAETQYF
J gene: TRBJ2-5; V gene: TRBV5-1; D gene: -; clone size: -; CDR3 DNA: TGCGCCAGCAGCCGCGGGACGGTAGAGACCCAGTACTTC; CDR3 protein: CASSRGTVETQYF
J gene: TRBJ2-3; V gene: TRBV11-2; D gene: TRBD1; clone size: few; CDR3 DNA: TGTGCCAGCAGCACTCTCGGGACAGCCACAGATACGCAGTATTTT; CDR3 protein: CASSTLGTATDTQYF
J gene: TRBJ2-1; V gene: TRBV5-5; D gene: -; clone size: -; CDR3 DNA: TGTGCCAGCAGCCTAGGGTTGGGTGGGAGCTCCTACAATGAGCAGTTCTTC; CDR3 protein: CASSLGLGGSSYNEQFF
J gene: TRBJ2-2; V gene: TRBV5-1; D gene: TRBD2; clone size: few; CDR3 DNA: TGCGCCAGCAGCTCCCAGGGAGGGGACACCGGGGAGCTGTTTTTT; CDR3 protein: CASSSQGGDTGELFF
J gene: TRBJ1-1; V gene: TRBV19; D gene: TRBD1; clone size: -; CDR3 DNA: TGTGCCACCATTAAAGACAGGGGGTACACTGAAGCTTTCTTT; CDR3 protein: CATIKDRGYTEAFF
J gene: TRBJ2-3; V gene: TRBV29-1; D gene: TRBD2; clone size: -; CDR3 DNA: TGCAGCGTCCGAGCGGGGGGCCCAGATACGCAGTATTTT; CDR3 protein: CSVRAGGPDTQYF
J gene: TRBJ2-1; V gene: TRBV12-3/TRBV12-4; D gene: TRBD1; clone size: -; CDR3 DNA: TGTGCCAGCAGTGGACAGGCTCACTACAATGAGCAGTTCTTC; CDR3 protein: CASSGQAHYNEQFF
J gene: TRBJ2-1; V gene: TRBV28; D gene: -; clone size: -; CDR3 DNA: TGTGCCAGCAGTCAAAGGCAGGGGTCCTACAATGAGCAGTTCTTC; CDR3 protein: CASSQRQGSYNEQFF
J gene: TRBJ2-2; V gene: TRBV5-1; D gene: TRBD2; clone size: few; CDR3 DNA: TGCGCCAGCAGCCCGGACATCAACGGGGGGACCGGGGAGCTGTTTTTT; CDR3 protein: CASSPDINGGTGELFF
J gene: TRBJ1-1; V gene: TRBV6-5; D gene: -; clone size: -; CDR3 DNA: TGTGCCAGCAGCCACGACACTGAAGCTTTCTTT; CDR3 protein: CASSHDTEAFF
J gene: TRBJ1-5; V gene: TRBV6-2/TRBV6-3; D gene: TRBD1; clone size: -; CDR3 DNA: TGTGCCAGCAGCCAGACAGGGAATTGGCCCCAGCATTTT; CDR3 protein: CASSQTGNWPQHF
J gene: TRBJ2-1; V gene: TRBV12-3/TRBV12-4; D gene: -; clone size: few; CDR3 DNA: TGTGCCAGCAGTTTCCCCTCGGGCAATGAGCAGTTCTTC; CDR3 protein: CASSFPSGNEQFF
J gene: TRBJ2-7; V gene: TRBV20-1; D gene: TRBD2; clone size: -; CDR3 DNA: TGCAGTGCTAGCAGGGGACTAGAAGGGTACGAGCAGTACTTC; CDR3 protein: CSASRGLEGYEQYF
J gene: TRBJ1-2; V gene: TRBV3-1; D gene: -; clone size: -; CDR3 DNA: TGTGCCAGCAGCCAAGTCTTCGGCAGCCCTAACTATGGCTACACCTTC; CDR3 protein: CASSQVFGSPNYGYTF
J gene: TRBJ1-2; V gene: TRBV4-3; D gene: -; clone size: -; CDR3 DNA: TGCGCCAGCAGCCAAGCAGAAGGGGTCGCCTATGGCTACACCTTC; CDR3 protein: CASSQAEGVAYGYTF
J gene: TRBJ1-2; V gene: TRBV7-8; D gene: TRBD1; clone size: -; CDR3 DNA: TGTGCCAGCAGCTTAGGTTTGGGACAGACCTGGGGCTACACCTTC; CDR3 protein: CASSLGLGQTWGYTF
J gene: TRBJ2-1; V gene: TRBV2; D gene: TRBD2; clone size: -; CDR3 DNA: TGTGCCAGCAGAGGTAGCGGGGGTGAGCAGTTCTTC; CDR3 protein: CASRGSGGEQFF
J gene: TRBJ2-2; V gene: TRBV7-2; D gene: -; clone size: few; CDR3 DNA: TGTGCCAGCAGCTCTGCTTGGGGATTGAAGCTGTTTTTT; CDR3 protein: CASSSAWGLKLFF
J gene: TRBJ2-2; V gene: TRBV5-1; D gene: -; clone size: few; CDR3 DNA: TGCGCCAGCAGCGAGCCTCAGTACACCGGGGAGCTGTTTTTT; CDR3 protein: CASSEPQYTGELFF
J gene: TRBJ2-3; V gene: TRBV20-1; D gene: -; clone size: -; CDR3 DNA: TGCAGTGCGCGACAGGCGACTGATCAAGATACGCAGTATTTT; CDR3 protein: CSARQATDQDTQYF
J gene: TRBJ2-3; V gene: TRBV7-2; D gene: TRBD2; clone size: few; CDR3 DNA: TGTGCCAGCAGCTTTTTTCGCGGGGGGGGCACAGATACGCAGTATTTT; CDR3 protein: CASSFFRGGGTDTQYF
J gene: TRBJ1-2; V gene: TRBV2; D gene: -; clone size: once; CDR3 DNA: TGTGCCAGCAGTGAAGGACAGGTTTACTATGGCTACACCTTC; CDR3 protein: CASSEGQVYYGYTF
J gene: TRBJ2-7; V gene: TRBV15; D gene: -; clone size: few; CDR3 DNA: TGTGCCACCAGCAAGAACGGGGCGAACTACGAGCAGTACTTC; CDR3 protein: CATSKNGANYEQYF
J gene: TRBJ1-6; V gene: TRBV4-3; D gene: -; clone size: few; CDR3 DNA: TGCGCCAGCAGCCAAGTACGGGACGATTCACCCCTCCACTTT; CDR3 protein: CASSQVRDDSPLHF
J gene: TRBJ2-3; V gene: TRBV23-1; D gene: TRBD1; clone size: many; CDR3 DNA: TGCGCCAGCAGTCAATCGGGGGACAGGGTGGGTAGCACAGATACGCAGTATTTT; CDR3 protein: CASSQSGDRVGSTDTQYF
J gene: TRBJ2-4; V gene: TRBV12-5; D gene: -; clone size: few; CDR3 DNA: TGTGCTAGTGGCGACCGGGACGTCAAAAACATTCAGTACTTC; CDR3 protein: CASGDRDVKNIQYF
J gene: TRBJ2-5; V gene: TRBV5-1; D gene: -; clone size: few; CDR3 DNA: TGCGCCAGCAGCTTGGAAGGGGGTCAAGAGACCCAGTACTTC; CDR3 protein: CASSLEGGQETQYF
J gene: TRBJ2-3; V gene: TRBV6-5; D gene: -; clone size: few; CDR3 DNA: TGTGCCAGCAGTGCGACCAGGGCCGGGGATACGCAGTATTTT; CDR3 protein: CASSATRAGDTQYF
J gene: TRBJ1-5; V gene: TRBV6-5; D gene: -; clone size: few; CDR3 DNA: TGTGCCAGCAGTTACTCGACGCCGGACCATCAGCCCCAGCATTTT; CDR3 protein: CASSYSTPDHQPQHF
J gene: TRBJ1-1; V gene: TRBV12-3/TRBV12-4; D gene: -; clone size: few; CDR3 DNA: TGTGCCAGCAGATTCCCCGGTCCTGCCAATGAAGCTTTCTTT; CDR3 protein: CASRFPGPANEAFF